The 25 T cell receptor beta chains below were found in one sample sequenced in a study of PD-1 blockade in classical Hodgkin lymphoma. Time point indicated: newly diagnosed, previously untreated cHL patient sample. It was by magnetic negative selection that CD4+ T cells were purified from thawed PBMCs. Libraries were prepared by immunoSEQ multiplex PCR; TCRdb keeps only in-frame clonotypes and omits some of them. The repertoire holds 30,000 to 40,000 clones, with around 89% as singletons. Sequenced material: CD4+ T cells from blood. Source of these receptors: a human donor with classical Hodgkin lymphoma.

This sequence joins TRBV11-1 and TRBJ2-1; 8 bases are a match to TRBD2. Germline-derived CDR1 and CDR2 are SGHAT and FQDESV (reference sequence). V gave up 1 base and J gave up 3 bases; unmatched junction bases: 2. The CDR3 runs 15 residues. The CDR3 sequence is CASSLGRGDYNEQFF. The CDR3 region has the DNA TGTGCCAGCAGCTTAGGGCGGGGGGACTACAATGAGCAGTTCTTC.

The rearrangement links TRBV18 to TRBJ2-7; TRBD2 agrees at 8 bases. The CDR3 is 15 amino acids. V lost 3 bases, J lost 2 bases, and 6 bases stayed unmatched. From germline, CDR1 is KGHSH and CDR2 LQKENI. The CDR3, as DNA: TGTGCCAGCTCACCCGAGTGGGGACTAGCCTACGAGCAGTACTTC. Translating gives CASSPEWGLAYEQYF.

The table lists this clone with a few counts. The V call is TRBV7-3, the J call TRBJ2-2; weak D call: TRBD1 (6 bases). Between the trimmed V and J ends, which lost 6 bases and 2 bases, there was a span of 7 bases. The CDR3 consists of 13 residues. Germline V gives CDR1 SGHTA, CDR2 FQGTGA. CDR3: CASRDRNTGELFF. CDR3 nucleotide sequence: TGTGCCAGCAGGGACAGAAACACCGGGGAGCTGTTTTTT.

The J gene is TRBJ1-5, the V gene TRBV28, with D possibly TRBD1 on 6 matching bases. V shed 4 bases and J shed 4 bases, with 17 bases lying between them. The CDR3 length is 16 residues. CDR1 is MDHEN and CDR2 is SYDVKM in the germline V gene. The CDR3 here is CASSSPHGTPNQPQHF. The CDR3 DNA reads TGTGCCAGCAGTTCACCCCACGGGACACCTAATCAGCCCCAGCATTTT.

The rearrangement links TRBV19 to TRBJ1-1, with a weak D call TRBD1 (5 bases). The CDR3 spans 13 residues. V lost 6 bases, J lost 0 bases, and 8 bases lay in between. Germline V gene sequence: CDR1 LNHDA, CDR2 SQIVND (reference sequence). This CDR3 reads CASRTVMNTEAFF. The CDR3 DNA is TGTGCCAGTAGGACAGTCATGAACACTGAAGCTTTCTTT.

V gene TRBV30 combines with J gene TRBJ2-2, with D possibly TRBD1 on 6 matching bases. Germline V gene sequence: CDR1 GTSNPN, CDR2 SVGIG (reference sequence). The CDR3 has 15 amino acids. Trimming shortened V by 4 bases and J by 5 bases, and 17 bases separated the two germline ends. As DNA, the CDR3 is TGTGCCTGGACCTTCTCCGACAGGAGGACCGGGGAGCTGTTTTTT. Its protein product is CAWTFSDRRTGELFF.

This rearrangement joins TRBV7-8 to TRBJ2-5, with 9 bases identical to TRBD1. Trimming removed 3 bases from V and 3 bases from J; junction bases left unmatched: 5. Germline CDR1 and CDR2: SGHVS and FQNEAQ. This CDR3 has 15 amino acids. Written as DNA, the CDR3 is TGTGCCAGCAGCTTGGGGGGACAGGGTAAAGAGACCCAGTACTTC. Its protein is CASSLGGQGKETQYF.

The CDR3 region has the DNA TGTGCCAGCAGCCCACAGACTATCTCCTACGAGCAGTACTTC. Protein: CASSPQTISYEQYF. V usage is TRBV7-9 and J usage is TRBJ2-7, with a tentative D call TRBD2 (5 bases). The V end was cut by 5 bases, the J end by 0 bases, with 11 bases between. This CDR3 has 14 amino acids. Germline lookup yields CDR1 SEHNR and CDR2 FQNEAQ (reference sequence).

This chain joins TRBV5-5 and TRBJ2-1; the D gene is possibly TRBD2 (6 bases). This CDR3 contains 15 residues. The V end lost 6 bases, the J end lost 2 bases, and 15 bases lay between the germline ends. Germline CDR1 SGHKS, CDR2 YYEKEE (reference sequence). DNA for the CDR3: TGTGCCAGCACCCTGGGGGGAGCGCCCTACAATGAGCAGTTCTTC. This translates into CASTLGGAPYNEQFF.

The chain couples TRBV29-1 to TRBJ2-1, with D uncertain. Germline CDR1 is SQVTM and CDR2 is ANQGSEA. Between the trimmed V and J ends, which lost 6 bases and 0 bases, there was a span of 15 bases. The CDR3 is made up of 15 amino acids. DNA of the CDR3: TGCAGCGTCCACTTAGGACGCATCTCCTACAATGAGCAGTTCTTC. The encoded protein is CSVHLGRISYNEQFF.

This chain joins TRBV10-2 and TRBJ2-1, with D perhaps TRBD1 (5 bases). V lost 2 bases and J lost 5, with 13 bases in between. CDR1 is WSHSY and CDR2 is SAAADI in the germline V gene. The CDR3 spans 15 residues. CDR3 sequence (DNA): TGCGCCAGCAGTGAGCTCAGGGTACCCAACAATGAGCAGTTCTTC. Protein: CASSELRVPNNEQFF.

The chain employs TRBV5-6 and TRBJ1-2; no reliable D call. CDR1 SGHDT and CDR2 YYEEEE come from the germline V gene. The CDR3 runs 12 residues. The V and J ends lost 4 bases and 8 bases respectively, with 12 bases between them. The CDR3 here is CASSPGRAGYTF. CDR3 nucleotide sequence: TGTGCCAGCAGCCCCGGACGGGCCGGCTACACCTTC.

This sequence joins TRBV11-3 and TRBJ2-1, with no clear D. CDR3 size: 12 residues. Germline V gene data show CDR1 as SGHNT and CDR2 as YENEEA. V was trimmed by 5 bases and J by 7 bases, leaving 9 bases between them. CDR3 sequence (DNA): TGTGCCAGCAGCCTCCACGTAAATGAGCAGTTCTTC. It encodes CASSLHVNEQFF.

The rearrangement uses TRBV5-1 and TRBJ2-4; a weak D match, TRBD2 (8 bases). Looked up from germline, CDR1 is SGHRS and CDR2 is YFSETQ. V was shortened by 0 bases and J by 10 bases, with 17 bases between the two germline ends. The CDR3 contains 15 residues. CDR3 DNA sequence: TGCGCCAGCAGCTTGGCCGGGGGGGACAGTGAGATTCAGTACTTC. Protein sequence: CASSLAGGDSEIQYF. Drawing the rest from reference TRBV5-1 and TRBJ2-4, the complete variable domain is KAGVTQTPRYLIKTRGQQVTLSCSPISGHRSVSWYQQTPGQGLQFLFEYFSETQRNKGNFPGRFSGRQFSNSRSEMNVSTLELGDSALYLCASSLAGGDSEIQYFGAGTRLSVL.

This clone was detected once. The J gene is TRBJ2-7, the V gene TRBV27, with 7 bases that match TRBD2. Germline V gene lookup returns CDR1 MNHEY and CDR2 SMNVEV (reference sequence). The length of the CDR3 is 16 residues. J gave up 4 bases and V 6 bases, and 15 bases lay outside the gene matches. CDR3 loop: CASRGPSAGLIYEQYF. The CDR3 DNA reads as TGTGCCAGCAGGGGACCTAGCGCGGGACTAATTTACGAGCAGTACTTC.

This clone was seen only a few times. The V gene is TRBV7-2, the J gene TRBJ1-1; no reliable D call. The CDR3 length is 14 residues. Trimming stripped 1 base from V and 4 bases from J, with 10 bases between. Germline V gene data show CDR1 as SGHTA and CDR2 as FQGNSA. The DNA of the CDR3 is TGTGCCAGCAGCTTAGGAGCGGGAGGCACTGAAGCTTTCTTT. Translated: CASSLGAGGTEAFF.

The V and J genes are TRBV30 and TRBJ2-5, with 15 positions matching TRBD2. Germline trimming cut 3 bases from V and 4 bases from J; bases unmatched to any gene: 9. The CDR3 has 17 amino acids. Germline V gene sequence: CDR1 GTSNPN, CDR2 SVGIG (reference sequence). The CDR3 is CAWRDGTSGRPLETQYF. The DNA of the CDR3 is TGTGCCTGGAGGGACGGGACTAGCGGGAGGCCACTAGAGACCCAGTACTTC.

As DNA, the CDR3 is TGTGCCAGACCCAGTGGACTAGATGGTTATACCGAGCAGTACTTC. It encodes CARPSGLDGYTEQYF. The V gene is TRBV25-1, the J gene TRBJ2-7, with 7 positions matching TRBD2. Germline V CDR1 and CDR2: MGHDK, SYGVNS. The CDR3 is 15 amino acids. V lost 9 bases, J lost 6 bases, and 17 bases stayed unmatched.

CDR3 sequence reads: CASSPSSWEQYF. The CDR3, as DNA: TGTGCCAGCTCACCATCCTCGTGGGAGCAGTACTTC. This sequence joins TRBV18 and TRBJ2-7; D unresolved. Trimming shortened V by 2 bases and J by 7 bases, and 9 bases separated the two germline ends. The V gene's germline CDR1 is KGHSH and CDR2 LQKENI. The CDR3 consists of 12 residues.

V and J are TRBV6-9 and TRBJ1-1; no definite D call. Germline values: CDR1 MNHGY, CDR2 SVAAGI. There are 11 residues in the CDR3. Trimming left V 5 bases short and J 1 base short, with 2 bases between. CDR3 bases: TGTGCCAGCAGTCGGAACACTGAAGCTTTCTTT. Protein product: CASSRNTEAFF.

This chain joins TRBV7-2 and TRBJ1-2; D is unclear. V lost 2 bases and J lost 9, with 13 bases in between. Germline loops: CDR1 SGHTA, CDR2 FQGNSA. This CDR3 is built from 13 residues. The CDR3 here is CASSLKANSRYTF. CDR3 in DNA: TGTGCCAGCAGCTTAAAGGCGAACAGCCGCTACACCTTC.

This clone showed up just a few times. The chain couples TRBV2 to TRBJ1-2; D unresolved. The CDR3 has 12 amino acids. The V gene's germline CDR1 is SNHLY and CDR2 FYNNEI. V dropped 4 bases and J dropped 5 bases, with 8 bases sitting between them. This CDR3 is CASSVGLYGYTF. CDR3 DNA sequence: TGTGCCAGCAGTGTGGGCCTTTATGGCTACACCTTC.

This sequence joins TRBV28 and TRBJ1-2; D not resolved. V was clipped by 6 bases and J by 0 bases, with 14 bases between them. This CDR3 region has 15 residues. CDR1 is MDHEN, CDR2 SYDVKM, per germline. The CDR3 sequence: CASSPIRTANYGYTF. The CDR3 DNA is TGTGCCAGCAGCCCGATTCGGACGGCTAACTATGGCTACACCTTC.

The gene calls are TRBV18 and TRBJ1-4, with D maybe TRBD1 (6 bases). The ends were cut back, 4 bases at V and 2 bases at J, with 20 bases in the middle. The CDR3 covers 18 residues. In germline, CDR1 is KGHSH, CDR2 LQKENI. In DNA, the CDR3 is TGTGCCAGCTCACTGCATGCGGGGGGCGCATCCACTAATGAAAAACTGTTTTTT. It yields the protein CASSLHAGGASTNEKLFF.

The chain employs TRBV5-1 and TRBJ2-3; the D gene is possibly TRBD1 (5 bases). The germline gives CDR1 SGHRS, CDR2 YFSETQ. V lost 0 bases and J 6 bases, leaving 14 bases between the germline ends. This CDR3 has 15 amino acids. The DNA of the CDR3 is TGCGCCAGCAGCTTGGATGCAAGGGGCAGGGATACGCAGTATTTT. This encodes CASSLDARGRDTQYF.